This T cell receptor (beta chain) emerged from a study of cytomegalovirus exposure and HLA in healthy donors. Findings and limits, study-wide: Earlier analysis found most TCR beta V segments productive about 87% or about 30% of the time.

Donors sampled were nominally healthy, though unrecorded immune exposures were likely. 13 Jbeta primers and 60 Vbeta primers were used for the PCR. Libraries were prepared by immunoSEQ multiplex PCR; TCRdb keeps only in-frame clonotypes and omits some of them. The table has around 140,000 clones, approximately 73% seen once; the top ten hold approximately 1.6%. Losses at the gene ends were 5 bases for V and 3 bases for J; bases not matched to a gene: 3. Germline V CDR1 and CDR2: KGHSH, LQKENI. The CDR3 is made up of 13 amino acids. This clone was counted a single time. Antigen: not known. Sequencing used PBMCs. The sequence was collected from a woman aged 18-29 years in good health and CMV-seronegative. The rearrangement uses TRBV18 and TRBJ2-7, with 8 bases lining up with TRBD2. CDR3 nucleotides: TGTGCCAGCTCAGCCGGGACTAGCTACGAGCAGTACGTC. Residues: CASSAGTSYEQYV.